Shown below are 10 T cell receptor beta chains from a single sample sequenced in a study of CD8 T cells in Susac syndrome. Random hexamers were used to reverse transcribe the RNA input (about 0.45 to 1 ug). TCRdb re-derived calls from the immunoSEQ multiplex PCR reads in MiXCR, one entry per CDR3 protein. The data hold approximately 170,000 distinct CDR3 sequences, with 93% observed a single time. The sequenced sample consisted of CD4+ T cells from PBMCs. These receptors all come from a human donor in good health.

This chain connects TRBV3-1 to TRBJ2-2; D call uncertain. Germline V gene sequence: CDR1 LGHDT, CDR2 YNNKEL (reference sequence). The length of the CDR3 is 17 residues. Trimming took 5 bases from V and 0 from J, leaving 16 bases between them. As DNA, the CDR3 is TGTGCCAGCAGCTCTCAATCCTGGACGGCGAACACCGGGGAGCTGTTTTTT. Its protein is CASSSQSWTANTGELFF.

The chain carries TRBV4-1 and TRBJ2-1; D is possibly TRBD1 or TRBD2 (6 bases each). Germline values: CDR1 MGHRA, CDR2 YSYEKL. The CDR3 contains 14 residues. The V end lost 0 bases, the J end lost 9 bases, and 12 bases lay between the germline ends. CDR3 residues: CASSQEGGRGEQFF. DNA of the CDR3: TGCGCCAGCAGCCAAGAAGGGGGGCGGGGTGAGCAGTTCTTC.

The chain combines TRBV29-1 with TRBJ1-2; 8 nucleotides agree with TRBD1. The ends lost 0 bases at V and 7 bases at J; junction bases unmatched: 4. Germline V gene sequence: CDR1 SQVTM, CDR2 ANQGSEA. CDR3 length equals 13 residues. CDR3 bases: TGCAGCGTTGAAGATAAACAGGGGGGTGGCTACACCTTC. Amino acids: CSVEDKQGGGYTF.

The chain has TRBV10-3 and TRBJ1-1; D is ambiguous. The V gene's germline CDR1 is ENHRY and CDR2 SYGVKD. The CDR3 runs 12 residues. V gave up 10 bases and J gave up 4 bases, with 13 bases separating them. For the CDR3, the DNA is TGTGCCACCCGGGGAGAGGGCACTGAAGCTTTCTTT. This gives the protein CATRGEGTEAFF.

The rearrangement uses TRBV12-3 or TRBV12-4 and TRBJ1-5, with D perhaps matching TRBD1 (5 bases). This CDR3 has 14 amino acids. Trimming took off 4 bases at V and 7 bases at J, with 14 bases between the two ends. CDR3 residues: CASSSQMGEQPQHF. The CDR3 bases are TGTGCCAGCAGTTCCCAGATGGGGGAACAGCCCCAGCATTTT.

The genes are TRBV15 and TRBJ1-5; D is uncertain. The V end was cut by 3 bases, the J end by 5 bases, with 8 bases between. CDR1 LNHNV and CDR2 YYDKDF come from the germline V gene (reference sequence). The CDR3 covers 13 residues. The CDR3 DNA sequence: TGTGCCACCAGCAGGGATCTAGATCAGCCCCAGCATTTT. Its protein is CATSRDLDQPQHF.

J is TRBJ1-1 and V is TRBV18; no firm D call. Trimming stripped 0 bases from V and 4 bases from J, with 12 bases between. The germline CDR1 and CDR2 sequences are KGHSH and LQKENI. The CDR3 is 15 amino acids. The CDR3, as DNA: TGTGCCAGCTCACCACCGACGGGGTTTTCCACTGAAGCTTTCTTT. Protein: CASSPPTGFSTEAFF.

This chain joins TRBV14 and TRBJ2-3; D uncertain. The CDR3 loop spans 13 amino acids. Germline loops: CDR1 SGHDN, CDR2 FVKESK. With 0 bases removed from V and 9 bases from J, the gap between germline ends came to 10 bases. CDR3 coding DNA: TGTGCCAGCAGCCAAGATTCAATCGGGACGCAGTATTTT. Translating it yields CASSQDSIGTQYF.

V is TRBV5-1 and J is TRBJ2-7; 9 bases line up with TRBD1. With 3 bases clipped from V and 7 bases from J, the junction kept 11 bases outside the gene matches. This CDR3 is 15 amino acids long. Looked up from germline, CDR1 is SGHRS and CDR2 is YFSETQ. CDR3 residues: CASSSPGQGDREQYF. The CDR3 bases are TGCGCCAGCAGCTCACCGGGACAGGGTGATAGGGAGCAGTACTTC.

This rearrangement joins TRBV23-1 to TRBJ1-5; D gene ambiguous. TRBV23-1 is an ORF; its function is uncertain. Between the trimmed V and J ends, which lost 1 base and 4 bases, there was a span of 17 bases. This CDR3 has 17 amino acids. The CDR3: CASSQFSYGPLNQPQHF. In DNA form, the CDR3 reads TGCGCCAGCAGTCAATTCTCCTACGGGCCTTTGAATCAGCCCCAGCATTTT.